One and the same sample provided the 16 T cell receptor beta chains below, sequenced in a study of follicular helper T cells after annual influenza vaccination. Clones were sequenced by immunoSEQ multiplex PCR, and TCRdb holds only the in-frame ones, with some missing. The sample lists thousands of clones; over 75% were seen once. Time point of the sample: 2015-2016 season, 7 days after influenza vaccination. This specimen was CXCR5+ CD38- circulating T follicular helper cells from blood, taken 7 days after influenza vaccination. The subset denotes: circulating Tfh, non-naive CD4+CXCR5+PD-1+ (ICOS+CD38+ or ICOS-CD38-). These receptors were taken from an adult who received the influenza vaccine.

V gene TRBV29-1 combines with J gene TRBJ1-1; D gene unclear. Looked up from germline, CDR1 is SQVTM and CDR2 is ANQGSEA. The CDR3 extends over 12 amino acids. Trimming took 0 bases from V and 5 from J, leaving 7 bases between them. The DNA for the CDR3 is TGCAGCGTTGAAGATTTGGGAACTGAAGCTTTCTTT. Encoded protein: CSVEDLGTEAFF.

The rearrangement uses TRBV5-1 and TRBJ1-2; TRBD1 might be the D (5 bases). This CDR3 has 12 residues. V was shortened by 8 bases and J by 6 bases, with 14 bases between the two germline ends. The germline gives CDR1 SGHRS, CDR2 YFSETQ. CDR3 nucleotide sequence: TGCGCCAGGCGCCGTCGACAGAATGGCTACACCTTC. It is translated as CARRRRQNGYTF. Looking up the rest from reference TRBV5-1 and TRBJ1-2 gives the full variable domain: KAGVTQTPRYLIKTRGQQVTLSCSPISGHRSVSWYQQTPGQGLQFLFEYFSETQRNKGNFPGRFSGRQFSNSRSEMNVSTLELGDSALYLCARRRRQNGYTFGSGTRLTVV.

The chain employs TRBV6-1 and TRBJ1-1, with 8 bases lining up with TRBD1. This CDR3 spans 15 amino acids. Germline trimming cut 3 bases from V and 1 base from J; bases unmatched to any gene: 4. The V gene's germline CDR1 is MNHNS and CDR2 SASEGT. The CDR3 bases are TGTGCCAGCAGTGACCGGACAGGGAGGAACACTGAAGCTTTCTTT. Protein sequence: CASSDRTGRNTEAFF.

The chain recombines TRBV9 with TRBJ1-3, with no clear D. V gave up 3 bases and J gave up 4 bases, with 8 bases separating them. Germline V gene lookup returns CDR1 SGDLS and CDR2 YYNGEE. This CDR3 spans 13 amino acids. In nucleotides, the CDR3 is TGTGCCAGCAGCGCCGACACGGGAAACACCATATATTTT. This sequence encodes CASSADTGNTIYF.

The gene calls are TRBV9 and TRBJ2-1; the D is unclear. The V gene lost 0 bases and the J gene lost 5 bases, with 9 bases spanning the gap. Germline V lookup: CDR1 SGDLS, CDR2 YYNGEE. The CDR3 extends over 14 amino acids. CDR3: CASSVAWEHNEQFF. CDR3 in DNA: TGTGCCAGCAGCGTAGCCTGGGAACACAATGAGCAGTTCTTC.

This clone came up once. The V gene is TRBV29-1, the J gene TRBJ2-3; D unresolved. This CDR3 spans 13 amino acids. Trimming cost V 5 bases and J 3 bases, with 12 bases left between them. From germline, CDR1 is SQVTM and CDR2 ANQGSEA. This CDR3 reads CSVSLTVTDTQYF. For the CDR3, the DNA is TGCAGCGTTTCATTGACTGTTACAGATACGCAGTATTTT.

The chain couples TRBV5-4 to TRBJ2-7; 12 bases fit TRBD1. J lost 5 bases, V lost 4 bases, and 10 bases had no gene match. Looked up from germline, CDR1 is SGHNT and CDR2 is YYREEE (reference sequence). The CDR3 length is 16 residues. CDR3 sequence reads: CASSKTFRDRGHEQYF. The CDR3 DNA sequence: TGTGCCAGCAGCAAAACCTTCCGGGACAGGGGGCACGAGCAGTACTTC.

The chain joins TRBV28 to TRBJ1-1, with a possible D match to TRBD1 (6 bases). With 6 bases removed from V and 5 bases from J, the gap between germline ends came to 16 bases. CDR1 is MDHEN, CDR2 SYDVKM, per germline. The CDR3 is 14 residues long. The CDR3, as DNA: TGTGCCAGCAGGCCCACAGGGAGGGGAACTGAAGCTTTCTTT. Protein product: CASRPTGRGTEAFF.

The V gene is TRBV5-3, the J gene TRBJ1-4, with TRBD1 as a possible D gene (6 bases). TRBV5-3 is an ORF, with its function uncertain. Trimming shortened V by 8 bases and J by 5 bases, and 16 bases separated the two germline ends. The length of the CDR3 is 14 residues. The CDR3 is CASSPWGGNEKLFF. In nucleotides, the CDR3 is TGTGCCAGCAGCCCGTGGGGGGGCAATGAAAAACTGTTTTTT.

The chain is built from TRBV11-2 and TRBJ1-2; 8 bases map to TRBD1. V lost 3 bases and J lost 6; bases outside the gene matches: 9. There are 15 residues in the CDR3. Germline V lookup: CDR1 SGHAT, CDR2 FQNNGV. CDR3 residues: CASSLTLTGADGYTF. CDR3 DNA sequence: TGTGCCAGCAGCTTGACTCTGACAGGGGCTGATGGCTACACCTTC.

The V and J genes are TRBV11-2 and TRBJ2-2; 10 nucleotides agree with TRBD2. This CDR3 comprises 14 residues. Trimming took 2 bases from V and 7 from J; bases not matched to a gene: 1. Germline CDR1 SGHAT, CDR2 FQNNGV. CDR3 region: CASSLSGRVGELFF. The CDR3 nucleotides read TGTGCCAGCAGCTTAAGCGGGAGGGTCGGGGAGCTGTTTTTT.

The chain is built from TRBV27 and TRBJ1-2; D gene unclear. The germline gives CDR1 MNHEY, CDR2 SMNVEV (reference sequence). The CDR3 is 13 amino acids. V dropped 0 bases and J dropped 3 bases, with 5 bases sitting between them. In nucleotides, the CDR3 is TGTGCCAGCAGTTTATCGCCTTACTATGGCTACACCTTC. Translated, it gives CASSLSPYYGYTF.

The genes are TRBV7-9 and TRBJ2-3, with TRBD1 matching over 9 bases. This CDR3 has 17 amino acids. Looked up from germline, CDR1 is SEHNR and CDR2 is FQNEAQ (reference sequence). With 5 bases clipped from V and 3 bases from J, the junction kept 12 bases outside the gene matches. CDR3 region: CASSPRGGQGRTDTQYF. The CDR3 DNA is TGTGCCAGCAGCCCACGAGGCGGACAGGGGAGGACAGATACGCAGTATTTT. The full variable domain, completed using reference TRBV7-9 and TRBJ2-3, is DTGVSQNPRHKITKRGQNVTFRCDPISEHNRLYWYRQTLGQGPEFLTYFQNEAQLEKSRLLSDRFSAERPKGSFSTLEIQRTEQGDSAMYLCASSPRGGQGRTDTQYFGPGTRLTVL.

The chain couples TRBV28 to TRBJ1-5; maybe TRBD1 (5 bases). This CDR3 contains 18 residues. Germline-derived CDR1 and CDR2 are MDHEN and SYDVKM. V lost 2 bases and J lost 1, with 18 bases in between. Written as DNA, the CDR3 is TGTGCCAGCAGTTTACCACCCTCGGGGGGGTGGAGCAATCAGCCCCAGCATTTT. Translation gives CASSLPPSGGWSNQPQHF.

DNA of the CDR3: TGCATCACACAGGCCGGGACAGGGAAAAGTAACTATGGCTACACCTTC. Amino acid sequence: CITQAGTGKSNYGYTF. The J gene is TRBJ1-2, the V gene TRBV29-1; TRBD1 aligns across 9 bases. This CDR3 is built from 16 residues. Germline CDR1 reads SQVTM; CDR2 reads ANQGSEA.

CDR3 sequence: CASSQDGWQGREKLFF. The DNA for the CDR3 is TGTGCCAGCAGCCAAGATGGCTGGCAGGGTAGAGAAAAACTGTTTTTT. The chain combines TRBV4-2 with TRBJ1-4; a possible D gene is TRBD1 (5 bases). Germline V gene data show CDR1 as LGHNA and CDR2 as YNFKEQ. The germline V and J ends were trimmed by 0 bases and 8 bases, with 16 bases remaining between them. This CDR3 contains 16 residues.